This is a list of T cell receptor beta chains from one sample in a study of response to subunit inactivated influenza vaccine. TCRdb fed the RT-PCR reads into MiXCR, producing one record per CDR3 protein. The sample consists of about 190,000 distinct CDR3 sequences, under 15% of them appearing once. The sequenced sample was CD8+ T cells sorted from PBMCs, obtained around 5 days after vaccination. The receptor set was obtained from a man aged 50 to 60 who received an inactivated influenza vaccine. The CDR3 runs from the conserved cysteine through the conserved F or W. D genes are given only for firm matches. Size is omitted from some rows. Given values are once, few, many or a class for expanded clones.

TRBV7-2	few	NA	TRBJ2-7	TGTGCCAGCAGCCCTATTAGGGGCTACGAGCAGTACTTC	CASSPIRGYEQYF
TRBV19	few	TRBD2	TRBJ2-5	TGTGCCAGTAGTCCGGGACTAGTGAAAGAGACCCAGTACTTC	CASSPGLVKETQYF
TRBV6-2/TRBV6-3	NA	TRBD2	TRBJ2-1	TGTGCCAGCAGCCTCACTAGCGGGGGCCCCCCATCATACAATGAGCAGTTCTTC	CASSLTSGGPPSYNEQFF
TRBV4-3	few	NA	TRBJ2-7	TGCGCCAGCAGCCAAGAGGGGGCATTTGGCTACGAGCAGTACTTC	CASSQEGAFGYEQYF
TRBV12-3/TRBV12-4	few	NA	TRBJ2-3	TGTGCCAGCAGTAGAACCATGCGGGCTTCTAGCACAGATACGCAGTATTTT	CASSRTMRASSTDTQYF
TRBV12-3/TRBV12-4	many	NA	TRBJ2-5	TGTGCCAGCAGTTTAGCGCGGGGTTCTGGGGAGACCCAGTACTTC	CASSLARGSGETQYF
TRBV7-9	NA	NA	TRBJ2-1	TGTGCCAGCAGCTTGGCTAATTTGGAGCAGTTCTTC	CASSLANLEQFF
TRBV7-9	many	NA	TRBJ2-3	TGTGCCAGCAGCTTACAGGGGAGCGGCACAGATACGCAGTATTTT	CASSLQGSGTDTQYF
TRBV11-2	few	TRBD2	TRBJ2-1	TGTGCCAGCAGCTTAGGACTAGCGGGAGGGGGCTCCTACAATGAGCAGTTCTTC	CASSLGLAGGGSYNEQFF
TRBV10-3	many	TRBD2	TRBJ2-5	TGTGCCATCAGTGAGGGGAGGGGAGAGACCCAGTACTTC	CAISEGRGETQYF
TRBV19	few	TRBD1	TRBJ2-3	TGTGCCAGTAGCCCCGACAGGGTGACGCAGTATTTT	CASSPDRVTQYF
TRBV7-8	NA	TRBD1	TRBJ2-7	TGTGCCAGCAGCTTAGCTGGACAGGGCTGGGAGCAGTACTTC	CASSLAGQGWEQYF
TRBV7-2	NA	TRBD1	TRBJ2-7	TGTGCCAGCAGTTACGACAGGGGGCCCTACGAGCAGTACTTC	CASSYDRGPYEQYF
TRBV7-2	few	TRBD2	TRBJ2-5	TGTGCCAGCAGCTTAGGGACTAGCGGGTATCAAGAGACCCAGTACTTC	CASSLGTSGYQETQYF
TRBV28	few	TRBD1	TRBJ1-3	TGTGCCAGCAGTTTATATGAGGGGACAGGGCTCTCTGGAAACACCATATATTTT	CASSLYEGTGLSGNTIYF
TRBV7-6	many	NA	TRBJ2-7	TGTGCCAGCAGCCCCGGGGGTTCCTACGAGCAGTACTTC	CASSPGGSYEQYF
TRBV6-2/TRBV6-3	few	NA	TRBJ2-7	TGTGCCAGCAGACCCCGGGACAACTCCTACGAGCAGTACTTC	CASRPRDNSYEQYF
TRBV29-1	few	TRBD2	TRBJ2-7	TGCAGCGCCACGACTAGCGGGCCCTACGAGCAGTACTTC	CSATTSGPYEQYF
TRBV7-2	NA	NA	TRBJ1-5	TGTGCCAGCAGCATAACGGCAGGGCCGAGCAATCAGCCCCAGCATTTT	CASSITAGPSNQPQHF
TRBV27	NA	NA	TRBJ2-3	TGTGCCAGCAGTTTGGGGAGGACAGCAGATACGCAGTATTTT	CASSLGRTADTQYF
TRBV7-9	NA	NA	TRBJ1-2	TGTGCCAGCAGCTTAGCAGGGCAGGGTGAGGGCTACACCTTC	CASSLAGQGEGYTF
TRBV7-8	NA	TRBD2	TRBJ2-5	TGTGCCACCCATCTAGCGGGGGACGGAGAGACCCAGTACTTC	CATHLAGDGETQYF
TRBV6-5	many	NA	TRBJ2-7	TGTGCCAGCGCCACGTGGGGGGATCAGCAGTACTTC	CASATWGDQQYF
TRBV24-1	NA	TRBD2	TRBJ2-2	TGTGCCACCAGTGATTTGACTAGCGGGAGGAACACCGGGGAGCTGTTTTTT	CATSDLTSGRNTGELFF
TRBV6-1	NA	TRBD2	TRBJ2-3	TGTGCCAGCATGATCGGGAGGTACACAGATACGCAGTATTTT	CASMIGRYTDTQYF
TRBV9	few	NA	TRBJ2-5	TGTGCCAGCAGCACCTATGGTTGGAGGGAGACCCAGTACTTC	CASSTYGWRETQYF
TRBV3-1	few	TRBD1	TRBJ1-1	TGTGCCAGCAGACTGCAGGGGGGGAACACTGAAGCTTTCTTT	CASRLQGGNTEAFF
TRBV4-2	NA	TRBD1	TRBJ2-7	TGTGCCAGCAGCCATGCCACACCCTGGGACAGCGTCTCCTACGAGCAGTACTTC	CASSHATPWDSVSYEQYF
TRBV28	NA	TRBD2	TRBJ2-1	TGTGCCAGCAGTTTAGAGTATCGGGGTTTACTAGCGGGAGTGGATGAGCAGTTCTTC	CASSLEYRGLLAGVDEQFF